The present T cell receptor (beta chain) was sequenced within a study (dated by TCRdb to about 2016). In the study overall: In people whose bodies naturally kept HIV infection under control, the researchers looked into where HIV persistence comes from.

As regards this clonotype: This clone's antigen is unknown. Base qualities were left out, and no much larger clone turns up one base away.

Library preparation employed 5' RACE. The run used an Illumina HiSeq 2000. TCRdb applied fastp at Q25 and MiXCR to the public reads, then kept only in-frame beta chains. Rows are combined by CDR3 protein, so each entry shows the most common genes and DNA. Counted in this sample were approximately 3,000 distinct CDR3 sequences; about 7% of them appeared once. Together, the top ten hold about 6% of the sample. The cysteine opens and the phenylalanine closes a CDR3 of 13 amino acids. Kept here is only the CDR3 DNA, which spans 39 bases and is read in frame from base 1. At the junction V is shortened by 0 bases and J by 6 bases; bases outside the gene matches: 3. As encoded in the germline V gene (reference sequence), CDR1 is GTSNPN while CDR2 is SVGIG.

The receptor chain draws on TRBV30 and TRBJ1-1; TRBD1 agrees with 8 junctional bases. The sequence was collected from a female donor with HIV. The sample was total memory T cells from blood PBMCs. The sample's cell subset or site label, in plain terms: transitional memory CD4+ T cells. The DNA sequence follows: TGTGCCTGGAGTGTACGACAGGGGTCTGAAGCTTTCTTT. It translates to CAWSVRQGSEAFF.